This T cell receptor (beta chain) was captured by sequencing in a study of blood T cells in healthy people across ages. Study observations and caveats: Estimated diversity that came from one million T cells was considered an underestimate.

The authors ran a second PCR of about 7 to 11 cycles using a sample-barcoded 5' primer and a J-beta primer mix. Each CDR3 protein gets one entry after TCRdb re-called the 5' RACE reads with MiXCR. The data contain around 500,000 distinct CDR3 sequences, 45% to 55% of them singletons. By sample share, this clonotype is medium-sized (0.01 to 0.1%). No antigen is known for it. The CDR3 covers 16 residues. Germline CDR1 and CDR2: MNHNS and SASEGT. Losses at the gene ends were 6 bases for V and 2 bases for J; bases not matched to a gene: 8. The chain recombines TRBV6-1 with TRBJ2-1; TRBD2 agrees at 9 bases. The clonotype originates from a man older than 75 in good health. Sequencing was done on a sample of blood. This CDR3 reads CASRESGLAAYNEQFF. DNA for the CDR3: TGTGCCAGCAGAGAATCGGGACTAGCAGCCTACAATGAGCAGTTCTTC.